The text below deals with one T cell receptor (beta chain). Its cognate antigen is unknown. The sample has other DNA sequences that encode this CDR3 too. Evenly divided among several immunoSEQ plates was the genomic DNA of each subset. Amplification in unsorted PBMC replicate PCRs started from approximately 300 ng DNA, which equals 30,000 to 35,000 T cell genomes. Data came from immunoSEQ multiplex PCR; TCRdb stores just in-frame clones and leaves some out. The data show around 530,000 clones, roughly 79% seen once. Germline V gene lookup returns CDR1 SGHKS and CDR2 YYEKEE (reference sequence). V lost 4 bases to trimming and J lost 6 bases; unmatched junction nucleotides: 5. This CDR3 has 13 amino acids. This specimen belongs to a study of shared clonotypes between healthy human individuals. Study-level results: Limitation of the genetic and exposure-history diversity represented came from the few donors.

This clonotype originated in a woman aged 40 to 50 in good health. Some clones in this sample may be carry-over from other donors' samples. Sample: PBMCs. The chain links TRBV5-5 to TRBJ2-3, with 7 positions matching TRBD2. The CDR3 here is CASSQREVDTQYF. CDR3 bases: TGTGCCAGCAGCCAACGGGAGGTGGATACGCAGTATTTT.